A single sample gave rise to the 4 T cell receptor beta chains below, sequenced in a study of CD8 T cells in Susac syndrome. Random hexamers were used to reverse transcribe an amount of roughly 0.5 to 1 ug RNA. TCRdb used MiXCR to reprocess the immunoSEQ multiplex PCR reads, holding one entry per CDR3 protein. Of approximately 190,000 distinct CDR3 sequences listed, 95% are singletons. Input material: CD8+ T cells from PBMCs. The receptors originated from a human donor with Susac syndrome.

This chain's CDR3 is CASSEVDTQYF. The CDR3 DNA follows: TGTGCCAGCAGTGAAGTGGATACGCAGTATTTT. The rearrangement joins TRBV2 to TRBJ2-3; D ambiguous. The germline V gene has CDR1 SNHLY and CDR2 FYNNEI. V was cut by 1 base and J by 6 bases, with 2 bases left in between. This CDR3 has 11 residues.

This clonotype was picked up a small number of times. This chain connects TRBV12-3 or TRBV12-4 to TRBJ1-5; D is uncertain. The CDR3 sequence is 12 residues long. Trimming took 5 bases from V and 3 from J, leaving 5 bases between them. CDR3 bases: TGTGCCAGCAGTCCCCCCAATCAGCCCCAGCATTTT. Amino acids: CASSPPNQPQHF.

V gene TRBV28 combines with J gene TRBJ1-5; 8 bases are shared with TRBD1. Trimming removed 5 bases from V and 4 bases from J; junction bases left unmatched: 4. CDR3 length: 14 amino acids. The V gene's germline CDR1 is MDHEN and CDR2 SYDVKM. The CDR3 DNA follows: TGTGCCAGCAGTGCTACAGGGGGAAATCAGCCCCAGCATTTT. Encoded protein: CASSATGGNQPQHF.

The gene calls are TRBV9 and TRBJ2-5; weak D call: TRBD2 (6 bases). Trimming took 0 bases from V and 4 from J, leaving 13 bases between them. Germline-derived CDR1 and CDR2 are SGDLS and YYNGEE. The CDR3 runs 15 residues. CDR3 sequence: CASSVASGGVETQYF. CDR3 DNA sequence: TGTGCCAGCAGCGTAGCTTCCGGCGGGGTAGAGACCCAGTACTTC.